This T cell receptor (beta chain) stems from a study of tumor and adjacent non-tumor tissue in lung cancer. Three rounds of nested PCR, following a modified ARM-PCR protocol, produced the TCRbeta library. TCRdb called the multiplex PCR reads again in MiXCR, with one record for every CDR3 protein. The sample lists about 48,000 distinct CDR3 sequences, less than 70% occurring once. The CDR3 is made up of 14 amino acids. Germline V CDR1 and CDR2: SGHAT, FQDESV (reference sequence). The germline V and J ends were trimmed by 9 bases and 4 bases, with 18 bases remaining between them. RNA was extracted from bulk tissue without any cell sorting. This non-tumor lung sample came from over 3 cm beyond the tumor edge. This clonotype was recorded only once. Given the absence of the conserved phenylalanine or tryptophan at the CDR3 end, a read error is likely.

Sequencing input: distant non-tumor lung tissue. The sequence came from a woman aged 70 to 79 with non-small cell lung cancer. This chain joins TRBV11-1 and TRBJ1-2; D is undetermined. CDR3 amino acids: CARRHSGVGYGYTS. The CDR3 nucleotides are TGTGCCAGGAGACATTCGGGAGTTGGCTATGGCTACACCTCC.